This entry is about one T cell receptor (beta chain). Its antigen is still unknown. This sample is drawn from a study of T cell responses to AZD1222 COVID-19 vaccine. Regarding the study as a whole: The study reported that nearly half of spike-specific TCRs target unmutated variant regions. The CD4 TCRs associated with vaccination extended across spike and predominated at 160-218 and 743-854. Repertoires were sampled only after the peak T cell response. Seropositive AZD1222 recipients at baseline numbered only 6 or 7.

Some clones are missing from TCRdb's copy, which holds only in-frame ones; the method was immunoSEQ multiplex PCR. The data show 140,000 to 150,000 clones, under 95% seen once. This CDR3 comprises 16 residues. V lost 6 bases and J lost 2; bases outside the gene matches: 13. Germline V CDR1 and CDR2: SGDLS, YYNGEE. The sample in question was peripheral blood, obtained on day 0 of AZD1222 vaccination. This clonotype originated in an adult in good health. The chain uses TRBV9 and TRBJ2-7, with TRBD1 identical over 8 bases. The CDR3 loop reads CASTHWPDRAPYEQYF. CDR3 bases: TGTGCCAGCACCCACTGGCCGGACAGGGCCCCCTACGAGCAGTACTTC.